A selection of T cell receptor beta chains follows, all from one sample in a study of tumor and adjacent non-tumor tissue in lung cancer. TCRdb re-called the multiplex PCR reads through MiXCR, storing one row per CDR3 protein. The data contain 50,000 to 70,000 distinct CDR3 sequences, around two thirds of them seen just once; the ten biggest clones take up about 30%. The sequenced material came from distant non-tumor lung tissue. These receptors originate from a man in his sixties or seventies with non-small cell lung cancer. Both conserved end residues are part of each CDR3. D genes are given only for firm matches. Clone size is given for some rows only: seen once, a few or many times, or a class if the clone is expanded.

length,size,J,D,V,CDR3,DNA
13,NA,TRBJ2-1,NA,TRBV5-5,CASSFPGDNEQFF,TGTGCCAGCAGCTTCCCGGGAGATAATGAGCAGTTCTTC
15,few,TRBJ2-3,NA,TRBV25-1,CTSSEVDRSGDTQYF,TGTACCAGCAGTGAGGTTGACAGGTCGGGAGATACGCAGTATTTT
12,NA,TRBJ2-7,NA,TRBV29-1,CSAGLSPYEQYF,TGCAGCGCCGGGCTAAGCCCCTACGAGCAGTACTTC
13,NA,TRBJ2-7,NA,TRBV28,CASTRSSGSEQYF,TGTGCCAGCACTAGGAGCTCAGGGAGTGAGCAGTACTTC
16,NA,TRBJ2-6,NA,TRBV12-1,CASSFGDRAGGNVLTF,TGTGCAAGCAGCTTTGGGGACAGGGCTGGGGGCAACGTCCTGACTTTC
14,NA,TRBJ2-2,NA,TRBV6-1,CASYTTENIRELFF,TGTGCCAGTTACACCACAGAGAACATCAGGGAGCTGTTTTTT
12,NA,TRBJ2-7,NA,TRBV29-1,CSVGIGQYEQYF,TGCAGCGTTGGGATAGGGCAGTACGAGCAGTACTTC
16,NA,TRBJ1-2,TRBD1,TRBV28,CASSPSRGGLNYGHTF,TGTGCCAGCAGCCCTTCGCGAGGGGGCCTTAACTATGGCCACACCTTC
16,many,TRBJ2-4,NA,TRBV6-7,CASSLPGTDAKNIQYF,TGTGCCAGCAGTCTGCCTGGGACCGACGCCAAAAACATTCAGTACTTC
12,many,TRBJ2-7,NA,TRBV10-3,CAISDIPTEQYF,TGTGCCATCAGTGATATTCCAACCGAGCAGTACTTC
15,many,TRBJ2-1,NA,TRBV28,CASSLFGGTRNEQFF,TGTGCCAGCAGTTTGTTCGGGGGAACAAGAAATGAGCAGTTCTTC
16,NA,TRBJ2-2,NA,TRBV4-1,CASSQKRGTNTEEPFF,TGCGCCAGCAGTCAAAAACGGGGGACGAACACCGAGGAGCCGTTTTTT
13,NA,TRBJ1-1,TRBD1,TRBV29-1,CSVGGRGPTEAFF,TGCAGCGTTGGGGGAAGGGGGCCGACTGAAGCTTTCTTT
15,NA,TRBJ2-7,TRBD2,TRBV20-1,CSARPRGRVVREQYF,TGCAGTGCTAGACCCCGTGGGAGGGTCGTCAGGGAGCAGTACTTC
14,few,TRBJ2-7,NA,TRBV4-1,CASSRSPLSYEQYF,TGTGCCAGCAGCCGATCCCCCCTGAGTTACGAGCAGTACTTC
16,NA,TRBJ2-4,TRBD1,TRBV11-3,CVSSLNRGNSKNIQYF,TGTGTCAGCAGCTTGAACAGGGGTAATTCTAAAAACATTCAGTATTTC
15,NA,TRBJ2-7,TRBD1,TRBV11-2,CASSSGQGKAYEHYF,TGCGCCAGCAGCTCGGGACAGGGCAAGGCCTACGAGCACTACTTC
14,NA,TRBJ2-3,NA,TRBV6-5,CASGVGSRTDTQYF,TGTGCCAGCGGGGTAGGGAGTAGGACAGATACGCAGTATTTT
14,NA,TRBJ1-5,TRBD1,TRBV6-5,CTSSYSGGNQPQHF,TGTACCAGCAGTTACTCAGGGGGCAATCAGCCCCAACATTTT
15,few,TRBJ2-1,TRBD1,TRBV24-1,CATSDPTQGNNEQFF,TGTGCCACCAGTGATCCGACACAGGGGAACAATGAGCAGTTCTTC
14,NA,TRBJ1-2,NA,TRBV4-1,CASSQEKGGEDYTF,TGCGCCAGCAGCCAAGAAAAAGGGGGGGAAGACTACACCTTC
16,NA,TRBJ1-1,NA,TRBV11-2,CASSLASPLKSTEAFF,TGTGCCAGCAGCTTAGCCAGCCCGCTGAAGAGCACTGAAGCTTTCTTT
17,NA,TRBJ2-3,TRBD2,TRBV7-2,CASSSSLLAGRTDTQYF,TGTGCCAGCAGCTCGAGCCTTCTAGCGGGGCGCACAGATACGCAGTATTTT
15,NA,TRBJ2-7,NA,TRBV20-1,CSARPRDEPTYEQYF,TGCAGTGCTAGACCTCGGGACGAACCGACCTACGAGCAGTACTTC
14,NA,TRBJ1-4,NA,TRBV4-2,CASSQGDGGEKLFF,TGTGCCAGTAGCCAAGGGGACGGTGGGGAAAAACTGTTTTTT
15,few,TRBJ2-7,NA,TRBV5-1,CASSLFTGPTYEQYF,TGCGCCAGCAGCTTATTTACAGGGCCCACCTACGAGCAGTACTTC
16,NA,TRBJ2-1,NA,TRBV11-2,CASGLSAKVRGNEQFF,TGTGCCAGCGGCTTATCAGCGAAGGTTAGGGGGAATGAGCAGTTCTTC
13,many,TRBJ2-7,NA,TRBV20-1,CSAGGRATYEQYF,TGCAGTGCAGGTGGGCGGGCAACCTACGAGCAGTACTTC
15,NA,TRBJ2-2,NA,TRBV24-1,CATEGTTGFGGELFF,TGTGCCACCGAAGGAACCACAGGGTTCGGCGGGGAGCTGTTTTTT
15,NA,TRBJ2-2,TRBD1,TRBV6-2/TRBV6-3,CPSSQYYPGGPELYF,TGTCCCAGCAGTCAATACTATCCAGGGGGCCCGGAGCTGTATTTT
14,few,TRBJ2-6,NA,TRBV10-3,CAISVNSGANVLTF,TGTGCCATCAGTGTTAACTCTGGGGCCAACGTCCTGACTTTC
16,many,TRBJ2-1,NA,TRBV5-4,CASSLGQPNRYNEQFF,TGTGCCAGCAGCTTGGGACAGCCAAACCGATACAATGAGCAGTTCTTC
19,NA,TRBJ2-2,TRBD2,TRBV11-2,CDSSPRRTSGGTNTRELFF,TGTGACAGCAGCCCCCGCAGGACTAGCGGGGGGACGAACACCCGGGAGCTGTTTTTT
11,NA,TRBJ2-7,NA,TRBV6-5,CDIRLEDEQYF,TGTGACATCCGATTGGAGGACGAGCAGTACTTC
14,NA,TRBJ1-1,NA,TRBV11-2,CACSLDAGITEAIF,TGTGCCTGCAGCTTAGATGCGGGAATCACAGAAGCTATCTTT
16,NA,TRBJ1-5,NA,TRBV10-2,CDSSESERLPPQPQHF,TGCGACAGCAGTGAGTCAGAAAGGCTCCCCCCCCAGCCCCAGCATTTT
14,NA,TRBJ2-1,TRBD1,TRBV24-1,CATGVPGGQNEQFF,TGTGCCACCGGGGTTCCAGGGGGTCAAAATGAGCAGTTCTTC
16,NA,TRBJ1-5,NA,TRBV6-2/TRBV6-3,CASRRSGWQSNQPQHF,TGTGCCAGCAGGCGATCAGGGTGGCAAAGCAATCAGCCCCAGCATTTT
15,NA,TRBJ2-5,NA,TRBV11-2,CASGLYRGGRETLYF,TGTGCCAGCGGCTTGTACAGGGGAGGGAGAGAGACCCTGTACTTC
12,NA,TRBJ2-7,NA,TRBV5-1,CASSLRGDEQCF,TGCGCCAGCAGCCTCCGAGGAGATGAGCAGTGCTTC
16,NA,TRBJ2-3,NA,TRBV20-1,CSAPNRTVTSTDTQYF,TGCAGTGCCCCAAACCGGACAGTAACTAGCACAGATACGCAGTATTTT